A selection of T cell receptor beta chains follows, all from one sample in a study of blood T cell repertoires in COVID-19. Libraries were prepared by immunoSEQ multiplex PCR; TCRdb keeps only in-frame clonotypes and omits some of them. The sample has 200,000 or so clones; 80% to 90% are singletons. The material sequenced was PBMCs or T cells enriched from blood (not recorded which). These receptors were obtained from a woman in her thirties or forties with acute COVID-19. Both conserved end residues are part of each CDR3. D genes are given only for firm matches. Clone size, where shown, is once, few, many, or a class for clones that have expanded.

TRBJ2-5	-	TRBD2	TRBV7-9	TGTGCCAGCAGCTTCCCCGGGACTAGCGGGTGGTGGGAAGAGACCCAGTACTTC	CASSFPGTSGWWEETQYF
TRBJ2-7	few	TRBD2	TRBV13	TGTGCCAGCAGCCATCGACTAGCGGGAGGGTACGAGCAGTACTTC	CASSHRLAGGYEQYF
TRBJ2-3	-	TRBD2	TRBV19	TGTGCCAGTAAGGGGACTAGCGGTTGGAGGAGCACAGATACGCAGTATTTT	CASKGTSGWRSTDTQYF
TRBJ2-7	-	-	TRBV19	TGTGCCAGTAGTACCCCGACGGGGTATTCCTACGAGCAGTACTTC	CASSTPTGYSYEQYF
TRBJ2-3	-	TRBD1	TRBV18	TGTGCCAGCTCACAGGGACAGGGATTGGGCACAGATACGCAGTATTTT	CASSQGQGLGTDTQYF
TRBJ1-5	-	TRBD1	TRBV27	TGTGCCAGCAGTGACAAACCGGGACAGATTTATCCTGGCAATCAGCCCCAGCATTTT	CASSDKPGQIYPGNQPQHF
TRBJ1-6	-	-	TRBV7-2	TGTGCCAGCAGCTTAGTAGCCCAAAGGAATTCACCCCTCCACTTT	CASSLVAQRNSPLHF
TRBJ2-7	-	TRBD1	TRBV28	TGTGCCAGCAGTGCCCAACAGGGGAGCTACGAGCAGTACTTC	CASSAQQGSYEQYF
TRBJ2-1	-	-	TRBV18	TGTGCCAGCTCACCACTTGGGACAACCCGCTCCTACAATGAGCAGTTCTTC	CASSPLGTTRSYNEQFF
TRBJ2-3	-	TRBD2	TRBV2	TGTGCCAGCAAAGTGAAGGCTCGGACTAGCGGGAGTTGGGGGATTAACACAGATACGCAGTATTTT	CASKVKARTSGSWGINTDTQYF
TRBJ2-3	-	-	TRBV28	TGTGCCAGCAGTTCTGGCACAGATACGCAGTATTTT	CASSSGTDTQYF
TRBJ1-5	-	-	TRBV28	TGTGCCAGCAGTCGTCCCCGGAGAGGGGGATACAATCAGCCCCAGCATTTT	CASSRPRRGGYNQPQHF
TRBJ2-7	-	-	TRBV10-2	TGCGCCAGCACCCCCGGGATCTCCTACGAGCAGTACTTC	CASTPGISYEQYF
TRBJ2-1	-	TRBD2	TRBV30	TGTGCCTGGAGTGTACCCCCAGGCGGGAGCTCCTACAATGAGCAGTTCTTC	CAWSVPPGGSSYNEQFF
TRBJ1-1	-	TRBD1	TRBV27	TGTGCCAGCAGTTTAAAACAGGGGAGATCGGGGACTGAAGCTTTCTTT	CASSLKQGRSGTEAFF
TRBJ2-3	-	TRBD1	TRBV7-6	TGTGCCAGCAGCTTAGTAGGGGGCGCAGATACGCAGTATTTT	CASSLVGGADTQYF
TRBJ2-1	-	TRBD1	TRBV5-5	TGTGCCAGCAGCCTGACAGGGGATCGGGTAGCGCGGATCTTC	CASSLTGDRVARIF
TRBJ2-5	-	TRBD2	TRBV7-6	TGTGCCAGCAGCCCGGGCGGGAGATCTGTGACCCAGTACTTC	CASSPGGRSVTQYF
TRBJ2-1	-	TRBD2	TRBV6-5	TGTGCCAGCAGTTCCCCCGGGACTAGCATCTACAATGAGCAGTTCTTC	CASSSPGTSIYNEQFF
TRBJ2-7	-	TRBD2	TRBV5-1	TGCGCCAGCAGCAGGGGACTAGCGGGAGGGTACGAGCAGTACTTC	CASSRGLAGGYEQYF
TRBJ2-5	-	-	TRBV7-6	TGTGCCAGCAGCTTAGGGAGCAGGGGAGAGACCCAGTACTTC	CASSLGSRGETQYF
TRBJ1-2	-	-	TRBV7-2	TGTGCCAGCGAGGGGAGGCCCTTTAATGGCTACACCTTC	CASEGRPFNGYTF
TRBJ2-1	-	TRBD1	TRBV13	TGTGCCAGCAGCCCCGGGACAGGGGGCCATGAGCAGTTCTTC	CASSPGTGGHEQFF
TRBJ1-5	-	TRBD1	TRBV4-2	TGTGCCAGCAGCCAAGCCTGGGACAGGGTTTTTCAGCCCCAGCATTTT	CASSQAWDRVFQPQHF
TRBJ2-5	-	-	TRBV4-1	TGCGCCAGCAGCCGGGGCGAGACCCAGTACTTC	CASSRGETQYF
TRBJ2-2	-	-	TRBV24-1	TGTGCCACCAGTGATACACAGAACACCGGGGAGCTGTTTTTT	CATSDTQNTGELFF
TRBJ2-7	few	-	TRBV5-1	TGCGCCAGCAGCTTGGATATAGGGAGATACGAGCAGTACTTC	CASSLDIGRYEQYF
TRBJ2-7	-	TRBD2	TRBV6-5	TGTGCCAGCAGTTACACTAGCGGGAGGGCCTACGAGCAGTACTTC	CASSYTSGRAYEQYF
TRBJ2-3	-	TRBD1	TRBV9	TGTGCCAGCAGCGGCCCCGGACAGGGAACAAGGGGTACGCAGTATTTT	CASSGPGQGTRGTQYF
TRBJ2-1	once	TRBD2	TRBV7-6	TGTGCCAGCAGCTTAGGCGCGGGAGGAGGGGGCAATGAGCAGTTCTTC	CASSLGAGGGGNEQFF
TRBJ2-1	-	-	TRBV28	TGTGCCAGCAGTGGGGGGGCCTCCTACAATGAGCAGTTCTTC	CASSGGASYNEQFF
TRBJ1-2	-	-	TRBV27	TGTGCCAGCAGTCCGACTCTGACAGCCGGTACTAACTATGGCTACACCTTC	CASSPTLTAGTNYGYTF
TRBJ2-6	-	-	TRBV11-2	TGTGCCAGCAGCCCGAGGTTGGGCTCTGGGGCCAACGTCCTGACTTTC	CASSPRLGSGANVLTF
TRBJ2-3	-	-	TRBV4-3	TGCGCCAGCAGCCAAGATATCGGGGGAGGCGGTGCAGATACGCAGTATTTT	CASSQDIGGGGADTQYF
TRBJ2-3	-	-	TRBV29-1	TGCAGCGTTGAAGACGGGGATACGCAGTATTTT	CSVEDGDTQYF
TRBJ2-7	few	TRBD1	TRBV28	TGTGCCAGCAGTATCGGGACAGTCTCCTACGAGCAGTACTTC	CASSIGTVSYEQYF
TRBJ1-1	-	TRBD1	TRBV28	TGTGCCAGCGTCCTAGGGGACAGGACCACTGAAGCTTTCTTT	CASVLGDRTTEAFF
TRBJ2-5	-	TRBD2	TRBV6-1	TGTGCCAGCAGTGATCCCCTAGCGGGAGGGCAAGAGACCCAGTACTTC	CASSDPLAGGQETQYF
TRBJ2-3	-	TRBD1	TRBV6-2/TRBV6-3	TGTGCCAGCAGCCCCCCAGGGGGTTTTGATACGCAGTATTTT	CASSPPGGFDTQYF
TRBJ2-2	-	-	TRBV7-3	TGTGCCAGCAGCACAGGGAACACCGGGGAGCTGTTTTTT	CASSTGNTGELFF
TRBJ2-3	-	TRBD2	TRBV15	TGTGCCACCAGCAGAGATTTTTGGACTAGCGGGAGCACAGATACGCAGTATTTT	CATSRDFWTSGSTDTQYF
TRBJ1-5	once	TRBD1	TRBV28	TGTGCCAGCAGTCTCTCGGACAGGGTTGGCCAGCCCCAGCATTTT	CASSLSDRVGQPQHF
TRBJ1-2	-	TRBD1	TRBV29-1	TGCAGCGGTACGACAGGGGGCGCGAATGGCTACACCTTC	CSGTTGGANGYTF
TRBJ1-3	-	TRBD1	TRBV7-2	TGTGCCAGCAGCTTAGTGGTAGGGGGCGCGGACACCATATATTTT	CASSLVVGGADTIYF
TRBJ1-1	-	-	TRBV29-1	TGCAGCCGAAGGGGGGGCGCTTGGGCCACTGAAGCTTTCTTT	CSRRGGAWATEAFF
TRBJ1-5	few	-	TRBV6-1	TGTGCCAGCAGGGAAGGGGCAGTCCTGAATCAGCCCCAGCATTTT	CASREGAVLNQPQHF
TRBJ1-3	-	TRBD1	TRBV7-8	TGTGCCAGCAGTTCGGCAGGGACAGGGGCCACTGGAAACACCATATATTTT	CASSSAGTGATGNTIYF
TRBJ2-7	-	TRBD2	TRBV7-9	TGTGCCAGCAGCTCCCAAGCGGGAGGCTACTCCTACGAGCAGTACTTC	CASSSQAGGYSYEQYF
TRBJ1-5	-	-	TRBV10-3	TGTGCCATCAGTGAGGGCAGTAGCAATCAGCCCCAGCATTTT	CAISEGSSNQPQHF
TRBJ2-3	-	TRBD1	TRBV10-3	TGTGCCATCAGTCTCCCGCTACAGGGGGGAGATACGCAGTATTTT	CAISLPLQGGDTQYF